These T cell receptor beta chains were read from a single sample in a study of cytomegalovirus exposure and HLA in healthy donors. Sequenced by immunoSEQ multiplex PCR; TCRdb stores in-frame clones only, minus some. The sample records a few hundred thousand clones, 80% to 95% being singletons. Sequencing was carried out using PBMCs. Every receptor here comes from a girl aged 2-10 years in good health and CMV-seronegative. CDR3s include the opening cysteine and the closing phenylalanine or tryptophan. Each record gives: D gene, J gene, clone size, V gene, CDR3 protein, CDR3 DNA. A D gene is named only where the DNA matches it firmly. Clone size is shown for a subset of rows, as once, few, many or a class of expanded clone.

- TRBJ2-5 - TRBV5-4 CASSFIGGHPETQYF TGTGCCAGCAGCTTTATCGGGGGGCACCCAGAGACCCAGTACTTC
TRBD1 TRBJ1-2 - TRBV2 CASSGRDRAYGYTF TGTGCCAGCAGCGGCCGGGACAGGGCTTATGGCTACACCTTC
- TRBJ1-5 - TRBV27 CASSLSRSQPQHF TGTGCCAGCAGTTTATCGAGGTCTCAGCCCCAGCATTTT
TRBD2 TRBJ2-5 - TRBV11-1 CASSLGSGAVVGTQYF TGTGCCAGCAGCTTAGGGAGCGGGGCCGTTGTTGGGACCCAGTACTTC
- TRBJ1-1 - TRBV2 CAKSRVNTEAFF TGTGCCAAAAGCCGAGTGAACACTGAAGCTTTCTTT
TRBD2 TRBJ2-7 - TRBV29-1 CSAVRGSYEQYF TGCAGCGCCGTGCGGGGGTCCTACGAGCAGTACTTC
- TRBJ2-1 once TRBV30 CAWRKSGNNEQFF TGTGCCTGGAGAAAGTCGGGGAACAATGAGCAGTTCTTC
- TRBJ2-2 - TRBV19 CATQDYDTGELFF TGTGCCACCCAGGACTACGATACCGGGGAGCTGTTTTTT
TRBD2 TRBJ2-5 - TRBV5-6 CASIQTSGGAWETQYF TGTGCCAGCATCCAAACTAGCGGGGGGGCCTGGGAGACCCAGTACTTC
- TRBJ2-3 - TRBV7-9 CAERGNTDTQYF TGTGCCGAACGGGGGAACACAGATACGCAGTATTTT
- TRBJ1-1 - TRBV9 CASSAEPAGPIFAFF TGTGCCAGCAGCGCCGAACCGGCAGGTCCGATATTCGCTTTCTTT
- TRBJ1-6 - TRBV30 CAWSVGGNSPLHF TGTGCCTGGAGTGTTGGAGGTAATTCACCCCTCCACTTT
- TRBJ2-7 - TRBV6-5 CASRQTTGYEQYF TGTGCCAGTAGACAGACAACCGGCTACGAGCAGTACTTC
- TRBJ2-7 once TRBV5-4 CASSLPGNRGSYEQYF TGTGCCAGCAGCTTGCCGGGGAATCGCGGGTCCTACGAGCAGTACTTC
- TRBJ1-4 - TRBV6-6 CANSDSINEKLFF TGTGCCAACTCAGACAGTATTAATGAAAAACTGTTTTTT
- TRBJ1-2 - TRBV18 CASSPTASPPNYGYTF TGTGCCAGCTCTCCAACCGCTAGCCCGCCGAACTATGGCTACACCTTC
TRBD2 TRBJ2-1 - TRBV9 CASSAALTSGAVDEQFF TGTGCCAGCAGCGCTGCGCTCACTAGCGGAGCCGTGGATGAGCAGTTCTTC
- TRBJ1-5 - TRBV19 CASTEIAGQPQHF TGTGCCAGTACCGAAATAGCCGGGCAGCCCCAGCATTTT
- TRBJ2-1 - TRBV12-5 CASGLPADTPRSEQFF TGTGCTAGTGGTTTGCCAGCGGATACGCCCCGTTCCGAGCAGTTCTTC
TRBD1 TRBJ1-2 - TRBV14 CASSQGRQGGHGYTF TGTGCCAGCAGCCAAGGGAGACAGGGTGGACATGGCTACACCTTC